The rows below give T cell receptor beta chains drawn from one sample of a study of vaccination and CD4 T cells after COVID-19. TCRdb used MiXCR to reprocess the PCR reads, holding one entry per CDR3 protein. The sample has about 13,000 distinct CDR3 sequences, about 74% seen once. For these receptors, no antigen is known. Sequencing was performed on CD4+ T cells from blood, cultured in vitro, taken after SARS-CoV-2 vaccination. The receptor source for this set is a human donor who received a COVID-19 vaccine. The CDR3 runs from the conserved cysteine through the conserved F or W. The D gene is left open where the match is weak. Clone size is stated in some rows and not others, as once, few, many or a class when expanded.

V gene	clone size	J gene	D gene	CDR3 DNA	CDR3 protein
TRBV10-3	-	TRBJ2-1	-	TGTGCCATCAGTGAGAATGGTGATAATGAGCAGTTCTTC	CAISENGDNEQFF
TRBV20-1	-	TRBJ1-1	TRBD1	TGCAGTGCTGGGACAGGGTGGGGTGAAGCTTTCTTT	CSAGTGWGEAFF
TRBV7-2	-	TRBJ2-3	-	TGTGCCAGCAGCTTTTCGTACAGGTCAGATACGCAGTATTTT	CASSFSYRSDTQYF
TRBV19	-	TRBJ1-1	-	TGTGCCAGTAGTATTCGGGGGGACCCAGGGGAGAACACTGAAGCTTTCTTT	CASSIRGDPGENTEAFF
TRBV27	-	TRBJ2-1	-	TGTGCCAGCAGTTCACCCCGGGACCGCCTATTCTACAATGAGCAGTTCTTC	CASSSPRDRLFYNEQFF
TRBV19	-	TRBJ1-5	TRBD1	TGTGCCAGTAGTATTAGTGGGTGGACAGGGGGCACGAATCAGCCCCAGCATTTT	CASSISGWTGGTNQPQHF
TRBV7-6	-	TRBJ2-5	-	TGTGCCAGCAGCACATGGTACCAAGAGACCCAGTACTTC	CASSTWYQETQYF
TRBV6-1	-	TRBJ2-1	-	TGTGCCAGCTTGTTTATGTCAGGGCTGGATTGGAATGAGCAGTTCTTC	CASLFMSGLDWNEQFF
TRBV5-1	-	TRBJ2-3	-	TGCGCCAGCAGCTTGCCCGACATTGTAGATACGCAGTATTTT	CASSLPDIVDTQYF
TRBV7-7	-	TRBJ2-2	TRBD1	TGTGCCAGCTCCGGACAGGGGAGAAACACCGGGGAGCTGTTTTTT	CASSGQGRNTGELFF
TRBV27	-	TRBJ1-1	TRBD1	TGTGCCAGCGAGCAGATTTTAGGCAGGGGGCAAGTGAACACTGAAGCTTTCTTT	CASEQILGRGQVNTEAFF
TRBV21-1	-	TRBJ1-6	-	TGTGCCAGCAGCAAAGTTGGCCAAAGGAGGTTCTCACCCCTCCACTTT	CASSKVGQRRFSPLHF
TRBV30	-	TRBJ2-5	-	TGTGCCTGGACGGGGGTTAGAGAGACCCAGTACTTC	CAWTGVRETQYF
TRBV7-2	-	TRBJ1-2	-	TGTGCCAGCAGCCTTAGGGCCCCTCCCTCTTCTAACTATGGCTACACCTTC	CASSLRAPPSSNYGYTF
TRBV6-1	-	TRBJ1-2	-	TGTGCCACTTCGTTCGGGGACTATGGCTACACCTTC	CATSFGDYGYTF
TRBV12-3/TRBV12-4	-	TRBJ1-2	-	TGTGCCAGCAGTTTCGGCAGGTCTAACTATGGCTACACCTTC	CASSFGRSNYGYTF
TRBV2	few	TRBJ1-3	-	TGTGCCAGCAGGGAGATTGGAAACACCATATATTTT	CASREIGNTIYF
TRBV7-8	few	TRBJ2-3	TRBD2	TGTGCCAGCAGCTTAGTAAGCGGGAGTGGGGCAGATACGCAGTATTTT	CASSLVSGSGADTQYF
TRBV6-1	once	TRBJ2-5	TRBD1	TGTGCCAGCAGTCCGGACAGGGGGCTGGAGACCCAGTACTTC	CASSPDRGLETQYF
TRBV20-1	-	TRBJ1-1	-	TGCAGTGCTAGAGATAGGCGGACAGAGAACACTGAAGCTTTCTTT	CSARDRRTENTEAFF
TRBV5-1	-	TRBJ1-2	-	TGCGCCAGCAGCGTTGGTGGGAGTGGTGGCTACACCTTC	CASSVGGSGGYTF
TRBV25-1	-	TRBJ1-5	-	TGTGCCAGCAGTGGATACAGGACCCCCGGCAATCAGCCCCAGCATTTT	CASSGYRTPGNQPQHF
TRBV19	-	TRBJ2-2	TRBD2	TGTGCCAGTACCATCGGGGGGACCCACACCGGGGAGCTGTTTTTT	CASTIGGTHTGELFF
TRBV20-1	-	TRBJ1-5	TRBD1	TGCAGTGCTAGAGCGGACAGGGGGCATCAGCCCCAGCATTTT	CSARADRGHQPQHF
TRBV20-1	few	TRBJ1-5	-	TGCAGTGCTGGATCAGGGTTTTTAGGCAATCAGCCCCAGCATTTT	CSAGSGFLGNQPQHF
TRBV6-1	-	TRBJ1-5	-	TGTGCCAGCAGCCCGAGTCGGGGTAGCAATCAGCCCCAGCATTTT	CASSPSRGSNQPQHF
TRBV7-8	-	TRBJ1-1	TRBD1	TGTGCCAGCAGCCCGCTGACAGGGAGCATGAACACTGAAGCTTTCTTT	CASSPLTGSMNTEAFF
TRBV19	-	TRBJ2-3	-	TGTGCCAGTAGTATTGGGGATCTAGAAGCAGATACGCAGTATTTT	CASSIGDLEADTQYF
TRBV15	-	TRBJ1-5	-	TGTGCCACCAGCAGGGTCTCGGGACCCGGAGGCAATCAGCCCCAGCATTTT	CATSRVSGPGGNQPQHF
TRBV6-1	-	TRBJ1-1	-	TGTGCCAGCAGTGACAGTGGTAACACTGAAGCTTTCTTT	CASSDSGNTEAFF
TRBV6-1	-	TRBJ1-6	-	TGTGCCAGCAGGGGGGCCCTAACGGATAATTCACCCCTCCACTTT	CASRGALTDNSPLHF
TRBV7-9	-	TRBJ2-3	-	TGTGCCAGCAGCAAAGAGTGGTTGGGGGAGGTCCCAGATACGCAGTATTTT	CASSKEWLGEVPDTQYF
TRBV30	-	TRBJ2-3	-	TGTGCCTGGAGTGTCCAGGCGGGGACGCAGTATTTT	CAWSVQAGTQYF
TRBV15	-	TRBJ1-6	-	TGTGCCACCAGCAGAGATTTATCTTCACCCCTCCACTTT	CATSRDLSSPLHF
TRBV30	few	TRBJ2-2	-	TGTGCCTGGACCCCCTGGGGCAGCACCGGGGAGCTGTTTTTT	CAWTPWGSTGELFF
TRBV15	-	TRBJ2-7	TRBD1	TGTGCCACCAGCAGAGGGGGGAACAGGGGGATCTACGAGCAGTACTTC	CATSRGGNRGIYEQYF
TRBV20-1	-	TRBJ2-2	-	TGCAGTGCTCTAGGGGGGGACCTTACCGGGGAGCTGTTTTTT	CSALGGDLTGELFF
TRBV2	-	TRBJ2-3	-	TGTGCCAGCAGCGTTCGGGGAACAGATACGCAGTATTTT	CASSVRGTDTQYF
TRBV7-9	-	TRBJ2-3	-	TGTGCCAGCAGCTTAACCGGTTCCACAGATACGCAGTATTTT	CASSLTGSTDTQYF
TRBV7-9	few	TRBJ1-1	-	TGTGCCAGCAGCTCCGGGACAGAAGCTTTCTTT	CASSSGTEAFF